This T cell receptor (beta chain) was documented in a study of human T cells and chemical hapten exposure. Study summary: Sensitization used 2% DPC on around 2 cm by around 2 cm upper inner arm skin. Findings and limits, study-wide: Patch test scores rose with PT1 expanded TCR counts, a positive correlation.

Described time point: patch test 1, 2 weeks after DPC sensitization. The treatment here: therapeutic diphenylcyclopropenone sensitization with weekly scalp DPC. The drawing of blood occurred before each patch test was applied. Germline V CDR1 and CDR2: SGHRS, YFSETQ. There are 15 residues in the CDR3. The V end was cut by 0 bases, the J end by 6 bases, with 13 bases between. The library gave individual cDNA molecules unique molecular identifiers. Each CDR3 protein gets one entry after TCRdb re-called the RACE reads with MiXCR. The sample consists of over 85,000 distinct CDR3 sequences, around 12% of them appearing once. As regards this clonotype: Its antigen is not known.

V is TRBV5-1 and J is TRBJ1-5; possibly TRBD1 for D (5 bases). The receptor comes from a woman in her 40s with alopecia areata. Some clones in this sample may be carry-over from other donors' samples. Specimen: whole blood, collected in connection with sensitization to the hapten diphenylcyclopropenone (DPC). This chain's CDR3 is CASSLAAGMGQPQHF. Written as DNA, the CDR3 is TGCGCCAGCAGCTTGGCCGCAGGGATGGGTCAGCCCCAGCATTTT.